The clone carrying this T cell receptor (beta chain) turned up a few times. The antigen is undetermined. These data are taken from a study of T cell repertoires in cytomegalovirus infection. The CDR3 runs to 13 residues. Trimming stripped 2 bases from V and 8 bases from J, with 12 bases between. Germline lookup yields CDR1 SNHLY and CDR2 FYNNEI. A single record per CDR3 protein comes from TCRdb applying MiXCR to the reads. Of around 300,000 distinct CDR3 sequences in the sample, 25% are singletons; the top ten hold roughly 14%. Overall study results and limits: Summed frequency of public TCR beta families distinguished CMV carriers with the relevant HLA.

This sample comprised cultured PBMCs, obtained from culture after CMV antigen stimulation. This rearrangement joins TRBV2 to TRBJ1-2, with D perhaps matching TRBD1 (6 bases). This clonotype originated in a human donor in good health (CMV status not recorded). Some clones in this sample may be carry-over from other donors' samples. The CDR3 DNA sequence: TGTGCCAGCAGTGAAATCAGGGGAAAAGGCTACACCTTC. This gives the protein CASSEIRGKGYTF.